Each of the 24 T cell receptor beta chains below was sequenced from the same sample in a study of vaccination and CD4 T cells after COVID-19. As for treatment: 10-day PBMC culture with coronavirus spike peptide pools or control peptides (ViraFEST assay). Gathered ahead of the COVID-19 pandemic (2011-2018) were the CD4+ T cells of the unexposed donor. An Oncomine TCR Beta short-read assay was used to sequence the DNA from cultured CD4+ T cells. MiXCR, applied by TCRdb to the PCR reads, yields one record per CDR3 protein. Among some 3,300 distinct CDR3 sequences listed, approximately 24% were seen once. No antigen has been assigned to these receptors. Specimen: CD4+ T cells from blood, cultured in vitro. The origin of the receptors is a human donor in good health.

The chain employs TRBV20-1 and TRBJ2-1, with TRBD2 as a possible D gene (6 bases). Per the germline V gene, CDR1 is DFQATT and CDR2 is SNEGSKA (reference sequence). V lost 0 bases and J lost 8, with 17 bases in between. The CDR3 has 15 residues. The CDR3 spells CSARDPRGRGDEQFF. DNA of the CDR3: TGCAGTGCTAGAGATCCGCGGGGCCGGGGCGATGAGCAGTTCTTC.

This chain joins TRBV30 and TRBJ1-4; 7 nucleotides align to TRBD1. V was clipped by 3 bases and J by 5 bases; unmatched bases: 6. Per the germline V gene, CDR1 is GTSNPN and CDR2 is SVGIG (reference sequence). The CDR3 spans 14 residues. The DNA for the CDR3 is TGTGCCTGGAGCCCGGGACAGATGAATGAAAAACTGTTTTTT. This sequence encodes CAWSPGQMNEKLFF.

This clonotype is categorized as large. This rearrangement joins TRBV6-1 to TRBJ1-2; D is unclear. Germline CDR1 and CDR2: MNHNS and SASEGT. The ends were cut back, 5 bases at V and 8 bases at J, with 9 bases in the middle. There are 11 residues in the CDR3. The CDR3 bases are TGTGCCAGCAGTCATGCCAACGGCTACACCTTC. This gives the protein CASSHANGYTF.

The chain carries TRBV2 and TRBJ1-2; the D gene is possibly TRBD1 (5 bases). The V gene's germline CDR1 is SNHLY and CDR2 FYNNEI. The CDR3 consists of 14 residues. Trimming took off 6 bases at V and 0 bases at J, with 11 bases between the two ends. The CDR3 DNA sequence: TGTGCCAGCAGCCGGGACGTCGCTAACTATGGCTACACCTTC. It is translated as CASSRDVANYGYTF.

The sample holds a few counts of this clonotype. V and J are TRBV2 and TRBJ2-7, with TRBD1 matching over 7 bases. The CDR3 length is 14 residues. V lost 7 bases, J lost 2 bases, and 8 bases stayed unmatched. Germline loops: CDR1 SNHLY, CDR2 FYNNEI. The CDR3 reads CASTWDSLTYEQYF. The CDR3, as DNA: TGTGCCAGCACATGGGACAGCCTCACCTACGAGCAGTACTTC.

This clonotype showed up just a few times. The rearrangement uses TRBV19 and TRBJ1-2; D might be TRBD1 (5 bases). V was shortened by 4 bases and J by 1 base, with 16 bases between the two germline ends. Germline CDR1 reads LNHDA; CDR2 reads SQIVND (reference sequence). The CDR3 sequence is 16 residues long. CDR3 protein: CASSRQPAGLNYGYTF. In DNA form, the CDR3 reads TGTGCCAGTAGTAGGCAGCCGGCGGGACTTAACTATGGCTACACCTTC. The variable domain in full, completed from reference TRBV19 and TRBJ1-2, reads DGGITQSPKYLFRKEGQNVTLSCEQNLNHDAMYWYRQDPGQGLRLIYYSQIVNDFQKGDIAEGYSVSREKKESFPLTVTSAQKNPTAFYLCASSRQPAGLNYGYTFGSGTRLTVV.

By share, this clonotype counts as medium-sized. The rearrangement joins TRBV6-1 to TRBJ1-2; D unclear. The CDR3 runs to 14 residues. V was clipped by 0 bases and J by 4 bases, with 9 bases between them. The germline gives CDR1 MNHNS, CDR2 SASEGT. CDR3 sequence reads: CASSEARGPYGYTF. For the CDR3, the DNA is TGTGCCAGCAGTGAAGCGAGAGGACCCTATGGCTACACCTTC.

This clonotype turned up a few times. The J gene is TRBJ1-1, the V gene TRBV30; D uncertain. The CDR3 length is 15 residues. Germline V lookup: CDR1 GTSNPN, CDR2 SVGIG (reference sequence). The V and J ends lost 0 bases and 1 base respectively, with 12 bases between them. As DNA, the CDR3 is TGTGCCTGGAGTGTACTTCCCTGGGGGAACACTGAAGCTTTCTTT. Protein sequence: CAWSVLPWGNTEAFF.

This clonotype was observed a few times. The rearrangement links TRBV28 to TRBJ1-4; D unresolved. The V end lost 7 bases, the J end lost 2 bases, and 11 bases lay between the germline ends. Germline loops: CDR1 MDHEN, CDR2 SYDVKM. The CDR3 runs 14 residues. The CDR3 DNA reads as TGTGCCAGCAACGTAGGGAGTACTAATGAAAAACTGTTTTTT. Amino acid sequence: CASNVGSTNEKLFF. Supplemented by reference TRBV28 and TRBJ1-4, the full variable domain reads DVKVTQSSRYLVKRTGEKVFLECVQDMDHENMFWYRQDPGLGLRLIYFSYDVKMKEKGDIPEGYSVSREKKERFSLILESASTNQTSMYLCASNVGSTNEKLFFGSGTQLSVL.

This chain joins TRBV11-2 and TRBJ1-2; TRBD1 might be the D (6 bases). Germline assignment: CDR1 SGHAT and CDR2 FQNNGV. The CDR3 sequence is 12 residues long. Deletions cut 5 bases from V and 8 bases from J, with 12 bases between. The CDR3 protein is CASSPGQWGYTF. As DNA, the CDR3 is TGTGCCAGCAGCCCAGGACAGTGGGGCTACACCTTC.

This chain connects TRBV12-3 or TRBV12-4 to TRBJ1-6; D is perhaps TRBD1 (5 bases). The CDR3 is 13 residues long. V was shortened by 5 bases and J by 8 bases, with 10 bases between the two germline ends. As DNA, the CDR3 is TGTGCCAGCAGTCGGGACGAGGATTCACCCCTCCACTTT. Protein sequence: CASSRDEDSPLHF.

CDR3 sequence: CASSPLADTQYF. The CDR3 DNA sequence: TGTGCCAGCAGCCCTCTAGCGGATACGCAGTATTTT. This chain connects TRBV9 to TRBJ2-3, with D tentatively TRBD2 (6 bases). V was shortened by 4 bases and J by 6 bases, with 9 bases between the two germline ends. The germline V gene has CDR1 SGDLS and CDR2 YYNGEE. The CDR3 has 12 residues.

The V gene is TRBV2, the J gene TRBJ1-1; D gene uncertain. Germline CDR1 and CDR2: SNHLY and FYNNEI. The ends were cut back, 5 bases at V and 4 bases at J, with 17 bases in the middle. CDR3 length: 15 residues. CDR3 in amino acids: CASSSQPRAGTEAFF. CDR3 nucleotides: TGTGCCAGCAGTTCGCAGCCCCGGGCGGGCACTGAAGCTTTCTTT. Supplemented by reference TRBV2 and TRBJ1-1, the full variable domain reads EPEVTQTPSHQVTQMGQEVILRCVPISNHLYFYWYRQILGQKVEFLVSFYNNEISEKSEIFDDQFSVERPDGSNFTLKIRSTKLEDSAMYFCASSSQPRAGTEAFFGQGTRLTVV.

By frequency in the sample, this clonotype is medium-sized (0.01 to 0.1%). The chain has TRBV7-2 and TRBJ1-1, with D possibly being TRBD1 (5 bases). Germline assignment: CDR1 SGHTA and CDR2 FQGNSA. The CDR3 sequence is 16 residues long. With 4 bases removed from V and 3 bases from J, the gap between germline ends came to 18 bases. CDR3 in amino acids: CASSSVLGGRDTEAFF. The CDR3 DNA is TGTGCCAGCAGCTCAGTACTGGGGGGAAGGGACACTGAAGCTTTCTTT.

The chain uses TRBV6-2 or TRBV6-3 and TRBJ2-5; TRBD2 matches 12 bases. Trimming took 6 bases from V and 2 from J; bases not matched to a gene: 22. Looked up from germline, CDR1 is MNHEY and CDR2 is SVGEGT. The CDR3 spans 21 residues. The chain's CDR3 is CASRKPSLAGGAGRTQETQYF. The CDR3, as DNA: TGTGCCAGCAGGAAACCCTCACTAGCGGGGGGCGCCGGACGCACGCAAGAGACCCAGTACTTC.

This clonotype showed up just a few times. The J gene is TRBJ1-1, the V gene TRBV5-1; TRBD1 might be the D (6 bases). Germline CDR1 and CDR2: SGHRS and YFSETQ. There are 13 residues in the CDR3. The V end was cut by 1 base, the J end by 5 bases, with 9 bases between. DNA of the CDR3: TGCGCCAGCAGCTTGAACAGGGAGACTGAAGCTTTCTTT. Its protein is CASSLNRETEAFF. Looking up the rest from reference TRBV5-1 and TRBJ1-1 gives the full variable domain: KAGVTQTPRYLIKTRGQQVTLSCSPISGHRSVSWYQQTPGQGLQFLFEYFSETQRNKGNFPGRFSGRQFSNSRSEMNVSTLELGDSALYLCASSLNRETEAFFGQGTRLTVV.

A few counts support this clonotype. This chain connects TRBV19 to TRBJ1-2; 7 nucleotides align to TRBD1. J gave up 5 bases and V 3 bases, and 3 bases lay outside the gene matches. This CDR3 has 13 residues. CDR1 and CDR2 (germline): LNHDA, SQIVND (reference sequence). The CDR3, as DNA: TGTGCCAGTAGTATGAGGGGGCAGTATGGCTACACCTTC. Translation: CASSMRGQYGYTF.

J is TRBJ2-5 and V is TRBV20-1, with D possibly TRBD2 on 7 matching bases. Germline CDR1 and CDR2: DFQATT and SNEGSKA (reference sequence). The CDR3 runs to 15 residues. The V end lost 6 bases, the J end lost 5 bases, and 22 bases lay between the germline ends. DNA for the CDR3: TGCAGTGCCAGGTTATCGGGGGGCCTCGGGGAGACCCAGTACTTC. It specifies CSARLSGGLGETQYF.

V and J are TRBV5-1 and TRBJ2-3; weak D call: TRBD1 (5 bases). The CDR3 loop spans 15 amino acids. The germline V gene has CDR1 SGHRS and CDR2 YFSETQ. V lost 0 bases and J lost 5, with 13 bases in between. CDR3 DNA: TGCGCCAGCAGCTTGGAGCCCAGGGCGGTAGATACGCAGTATTTT. Its translation is CASSLEPRAVDTQYF.

This clonotype is medium-sized (0.01 to 0.1%). The CDR3 DNA follows: TGTGCCAGCAGAAAGGGTGACAGGGTTGGGCAGCCCCAGCATTTT. Encoded protein: CASRKGDRVGQPQHF. The V call is TRBV6-1, the J call TRBJ1-5; 7 bases match TRBD1. Germline V lookup: CDR1 MNHNS, CDR2 SASEGT. V lost 6 bases to trimming and J lost 7 bases; unmatched junction nucleotides: 12. This CDR3 contains 15 residues.

This clonotype has more than one count but fewer than ten. The CDR3 nucleotides are TGTGCCAGCACAGACGGGGCGGCCAACGTCCTGACTTTC. Translated, it gives CASTDGAANVLTF. V and J are TRBV6-1 and TRBJ2-6, with D perhaps given as TRBD1 or TRBD2 (5 bases each). CDR3 length: 13 residues. Trimming took off 7 bases at V and 6 bases at J, with 10 bases between the two ends. The germline CDR1 and CDR2 sequences are MNHNS and SASEGT.

This clonotype was found once. The chain has TRBV12-3 or TRBV12-4 and TRBJ2-2; possibly TRBD1 or TRBD2 for D (5 bases each). The V end was cut by 6 bases, the J end by 2 bases, with 22 bases between. The CDR3 runs 18 residues. The CDR3 loop reads CASRHSLDRAVNTGELFF. The CDR3 DNA follows: TGTGCCAGCAGACACTCGCTAGACAGAGCGGTTAACACCGGGGAGCTGTTTTTT.

The rearrangement uses TRBV5-4 and TRBJ2-1; the match to TRBD2 covers 8 bases. V lost 4 bases and J lost 4; bases outside the gene matches: 7. The CDR3 totals 15 residues. From germline, CDR1 is SGHNT and CDR2 YYREEE (reference sequence). The CDR3 DNA sequence: TGTGCCAGCAGCCTAGGGACTAGACGATACAATGAGCAGTTCTTC. Amino acid sequence: CASSLGTRRYNEQFF.

Points on this clonotype: This may be a read error: a much more frequent sequence differs by one nucleotide. This chain uses TRBV15 with TRBJ1-6; D remains unclear. Germline CDR1 and CDR2: LNHNV and YYDKDF (reference sequence). The CDR3 is 12 residues long. The CDR3 spells CVTSRTVSPLHF. In DNA form, the CDR3 reads TGTGTCACCAGCAGGACGGTGTCACCCCTCCACTTT.